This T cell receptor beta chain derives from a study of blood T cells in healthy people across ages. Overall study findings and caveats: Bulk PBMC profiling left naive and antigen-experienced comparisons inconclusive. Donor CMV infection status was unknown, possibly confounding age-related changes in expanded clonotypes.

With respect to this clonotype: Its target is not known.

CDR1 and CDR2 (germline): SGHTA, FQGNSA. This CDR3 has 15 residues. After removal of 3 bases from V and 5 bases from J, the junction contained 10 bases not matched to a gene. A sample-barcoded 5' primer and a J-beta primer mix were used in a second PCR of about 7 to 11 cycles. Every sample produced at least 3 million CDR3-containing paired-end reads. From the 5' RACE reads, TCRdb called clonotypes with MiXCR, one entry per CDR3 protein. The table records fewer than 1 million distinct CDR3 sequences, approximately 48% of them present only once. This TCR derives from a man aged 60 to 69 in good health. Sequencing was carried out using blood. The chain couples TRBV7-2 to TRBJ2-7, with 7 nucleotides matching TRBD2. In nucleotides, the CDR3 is TGTGCCAGCAGCTTGACCGGGACTAATGTTCACGAGCAGTACTTC. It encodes CASSLTGTNVHEQYF.